The sequence of this TCR beta chain was determined in a study of spatial heterogeneity in lung cancer. Overall study: Sequence detection consistently recorded a greater number of beta-chain than alpha-chain sequences.

Whole-study results and caveats: Intratumoral expanded alpha and beta TCR counts were found to track tumor mutation counts.

Germline V lookup: CDR1 SGHAT, CDR2 FQNNGV. The CDR3 sequence is 16 residues long. The V gene lost 4 bases and the J gene lost 8 bases, with 21 bases spanning the gap. As concerns this clonotype: The target antigen is unknown.

The time point here: sample taken at primary tumor resection. In TCRdb, the 5' RACE reads were re-called with MiXCR into one record per CDR3 protein. The sample carries tens of thousands of distinct CDR3 sequences, over 4% recorded once. Here the sequenced sample was lung tumor tissue, taken at surgery. V usage is TRBV11-2 and J usage is TRBJ2-1; possible D gene TRBD1, 6 bases. This sequence was found in a male donor with early-stage non-small cell lung cancer. The CDR3 bases are TGTGCCAGCAGCTCAGGGTGGGGCGGTCCAGGGGATGAGCAGTTCTTC. Its translation is CASSSGWGGPGDEQFF.